One and the same sample provided the 10 T cell receptor beta chains below, sequenced in a study of shared clonotypes between healthy human individuals. Clones were read by immunoSEQ multiplex PCR, and TCRdb kept only the in-frame ones, dropping some. The sample yields approximately 500,000 clones, nearly 80% seen once. The specimen was PBMCs. The receptors were gathered from a woman aged 40-49 years in good health. Some clones in this sample may be carry-over from other donors' samples.

The chain is built from TRBV4-1 and TRBJ2-5; possibly TRBD1 for D (6 bases). TRBJ2-7 explains the end of the DNA better; the J call may be wrong. The CDR3 length is 16 residues. Germline V gene data show CDR1 as MGHRA and CDR2 as YSYEKL. The CDR3 DNA is TGCGCCAGCAGCCCTACCCCCGACAGGACCCACTACGAGCAGTACTTC. Encoded protein: CASSPTPDRTHYEQYF.

This clone has at least ten counts. The V gene is TRBV15, the J gene TRBJ1-5, with D hard to call. Germline V lookup: CDR1 LNHNV, CDR2 YYDKDF (reference sequence). Trimming removed 2 bases from V and 2 bases from J, with 19 bases in between. The CDR3 has 18 amino acids. The CDR3 here is CATSRLGLGVSGNQPQHF. The DNA of the CDR3 is TGTGCCACCAGCAGACTAGGGTTGGGAGTTTCGGGCAATCAGCCCCAGCATTTT. Looking up the rest from reference TRBV15 and TRBJ1-5 gives the full variable domain: DAMVIQNPRYQVTQFGKPVTLSCSQTLNHNVMYWYQQKSSQAPKLLFHYYDKDFNNEADTPDNFQSRRPNTSFCFLDIRSPGLGDTAMYLCATSRLGLGVSGNQPQHFGDGTRLSIL.

This chain connects TRBV10-3 to TRBJ2-5, with D tentatively TRBD2 (6 bases). CDR3 length: 14 residues. The ends were cut back, 4 bases at V and 1 base at J, with 10 bases in the middle. Germline V gene lookup returns CDR1 ENHRY and CDR2 SYGVKD. In nucleotides, the CDR3 is TGTGCCATCAGTGGGGGGGACGTCCAAGAGACCCAGTACTTC. This sequence encodes CAISGGDVQETQYF.

The V gene is TRBV2, the J gene TRBJ2-2; a weak D match, TRBD2 (6 bases). Germline assignment: CDR1 SNHLY and CDR2 FYNNEI. V shed 4 bases and J shed 2 bases, with 14 bases lying between them. CDR3 length: 16 residues. The CDR3 DNA reads TGTGCCAGCAGTGGATGGGGGACTGAAAACACCGGGGAGCTGTTTTTT. Protein: CASSGWGTENTGELFF.

This sequence joins TRBV4-3 and TRBJ2-5, with D possibly TRBD2 on 6 matching bases. Deletions cut 0 bases from V and 3 bases from J, with 11 bases between. Germline V gives CDR1 LGHNA, CDR2 YSLEER. The CDR3 runs 15 residues. CDR3: CASSQEGTQEETQYF. In DNA form, the CDR3 reads TGCGCCAGCAGCCAAGAGGGGACTCAGGAAGAGACCCAGTACTTC.

The chain combines TRBV12-5 with TRBJ2-1, with 8 bases aligning to TRBD2. J lost 0 bases, V lost 0 bases, and 13 bases had no gene match. The CDR3 is 20 amino acids. Germline V gene data show CDR1 as LGHNT and CDR2 as FRNRAP. The CDR3 region is CASGLVTWKVAGISYNEQFF. As DNA, the CDR3 is TGTGCTAGTGGTTTGGTGACTTGGAAGGTAGCGGGGATCTCCTACAATGAGCAGTTCTTC.

The chain links TRBV11-2 to TRBJ2-7; TRBD1 agrees at 9 bases. Germline V gives CDR1 SGHAT, CDR2 FQNNGV. This CDR3 comprises 15 residues. Trimming at V came to 3 bases and at J to 2 bases, leaving 5 bases not matched to a gene. As DNA, the CDR3 is TGTGCCAGCAGCTTCTCGACAGGGGGGACCTACGAGCAGTACTTC. This codes for CASSFSTGGTYEQYF.

V gene TRBV30 combines with J gene TRBJ2-7; no reliable D call. The CDR3 runs to 14 residues. V lost 4 bases, J lost 0 bases, and 13 bases lay in between. From germline, CDR1 is GTSNPN and CDR2 SVGIG (reference sequence). As DNA, the CDR3 is TGTGCCTGGAATCGACTCGCAAGCTCCTACGAGCAGTACTTC. This translates into CAWNRLASSYEQYF.

The chain joins TRBV7-3 to TRBJ2-1, with 14 bases aligning to TRBD2. Per germline, CDR1 SGHTA and CDR2 FQGTGA. The junction had 20 bases not matched to a gene; V was cut back by 4 bases and J by 6 bases. There are 21 residues in the CDR3. The CDR3 spells CASSSTSGTSGSKVLRNEQFF. The CDR3 nucleotides are TGTGCCAGCAGCTCCACCTCGGGGACTAGCGGGAGTAAGGTTTTGCGCAATGAGCAGTTCTTC.

The rearrangement joins TRBV11-3 to TRBJ2-1; a possible D gene is TRBD2 (6 bases). The CDR3 has 16 residues. Germline V gene data show CDR1 as SGHNT and CDR2 as YENEEA. V gave up 0 bases and J gave up 4 bases, with 13 bases separating them. CDR3 sequence: CASSLEGGSAYNEQFF. The DNA for the CDR3 is TGTGCCAGCAGCTTAGAAGGAGGGAGTGCTTACAATGAGCAGTTCTTC.